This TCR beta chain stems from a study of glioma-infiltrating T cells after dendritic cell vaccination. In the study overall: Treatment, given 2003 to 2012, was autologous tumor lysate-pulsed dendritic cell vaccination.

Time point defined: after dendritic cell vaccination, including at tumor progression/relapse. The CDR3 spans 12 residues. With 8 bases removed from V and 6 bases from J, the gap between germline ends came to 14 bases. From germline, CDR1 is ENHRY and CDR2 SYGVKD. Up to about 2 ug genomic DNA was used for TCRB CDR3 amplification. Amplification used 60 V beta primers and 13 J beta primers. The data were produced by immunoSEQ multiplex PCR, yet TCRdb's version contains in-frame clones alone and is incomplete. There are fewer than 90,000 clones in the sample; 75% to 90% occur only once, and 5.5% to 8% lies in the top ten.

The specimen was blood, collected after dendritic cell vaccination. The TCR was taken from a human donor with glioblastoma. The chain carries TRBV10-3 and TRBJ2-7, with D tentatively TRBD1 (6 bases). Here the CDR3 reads CAIDHTGSEQYF. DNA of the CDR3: TGTGCCATCGACCATACAGGGAGCGAGCAGTACTTC.